A single T cell receptor (beta chain) is shown here with its context. Given the absence of the conserved phenylalanine or tryptophan at the CDR3 end, a read error is likely. Trimming cost V 1 base and J 1 base, with 5 bases left between them. CDR1 SGHDT and CDR2 YYEEEE come from the germline V gene. There are 13 residues in the CDR3. This specimen belongs to a study of blood T cells in healthy people across ages. Background on the study: Template switching retrieved approximately one barcoded beta molecule for each two T cells.

The second PCR ran about 6 to 12 cycles with a sample-barcoded 5' primer and J-beta primers. Each of the cDNA molecules was tagged by a template-switch adaptor with 12 random nucleotides. TCRdb re-called the 5' RACE reads with MiXCR, one entry per CDR3 protein. The sample has around 1,800,000 distinct CDR3 sequences, about two fifths seen once; the top ten hold under 30%. The origin of this receptor is a human donor in good health. The sequenced material came from blood. The chain has TRBV5-6 and TRBJ1-1; D gene uncertain. Here the CDR3 DNA reads TGTGCCAGCAGCTTGATTTCGAACACTGAAGCTTTCTCT. Its translation is CASSLISNTEAFS.